This paragraph covers one T cell receptor (beta chain) sequence. This sample is drawn from a study of blood T cell repertoires in COVID-19. Study-wide context: Material from acute and convalescent COVID-19 was sourced from the United States, Italy and Spain.

The CDR3 totals 15 residues. Looked up from germline, CDR1 is LNHDA and CDR2 is SQIVND (reference sequence). Deletions cut 5 bases from V and 2 bases from J, with 15 bases between. This table comes from immunoSEQ multiplex PCR, and its TCRdb copy is limited to in-frame clones, with some not included. The sample has under 45,000 clones; more than 75% are singletons. This sequence was found in a man in his forties or fifties with COVID-19, enrolled during active disease. The sequenced sample consisted of peripheral blood. This sequence joins TRBV19 and TRBJ2-5; tentatively, D is TRBD2 (5 bases). DNA of the CDR3: TGTGCCAGTAGTCTCGTTGCGGGCGGACAAGAGACCCAGTACTTC. Translation: CASSLVAGGQETQYF.